This TCR beta chain was sequenced for a study of blood T cells in healthy people across ages. It was with a sample-barcoded 5' primer and a J-beta primer mix that a second PCR of about 6 to 12 cycles was run. MiXCR was run by TCRdb on the 5' RACE reads, yielding one entry per CDR3 protein. Among about 290,000 distinct CDR3 sequences, roughly 26% were seen once, and the ten largest hold over 25%. The V and J ends lost 1 base and 4 bases respectively, with 14 bases between them. The CDR3 extends over 16 amino acids. The germline gives CDR1 SGHAT, CDR2 FQNNGV. The receptor was isolated from a woman in her sixties or seventies in good health. J is TRBJ2-1 and V is TRBV11-2; a possible D gene is TRBD2 (5 bases). The sequenced material came from blood. The CDR3 sequence: CASSLGAESQYNEQFF. The DNA for the CDR3 is TGTGCCAGCAGCTTAGGAGCGGAAAGCCAGTACAATGAGCAGTTCTTC.